This T cell receptor (beta chain) stems from a study of shared clonotypes between healthy human individuals. V was shortened by 5 bases and J by 5 bases, with 17 bases between the two germline ends. This CDR3 contains 15 residues. CDR1 and CDR2 (germline): SGHTA, FQGNSA. For unsorted PBMC, approximately 290 ng DNA per replicate equaled roughly 31,000 T cell genomes. Libraries were prepared by immunoSEQ multiplex PCR; TCRdb keeps only in-frame clonotypes and omits some of them. Seen here are fewer than 550,000 clones, 60% to 80% observed once, and the top ten hold around 12%. The rearrangement links TRBV7-2 to TRBJ2-3; TRBD2 is a possible D gene (5 bases). The sequence derives from a woman between 35 and 50 years old in good health. Some clones in this sample may be carry-over from other donors' samples. The sequenced material came from PBMCs. In DNA, the CDR3 is TGTGCCAGCAGCCAAAGTGGGTGGGAGCTAGATACGCAGTATTTT. Translated, it gives CASSQSGWELDTQYF.